These 27 T cell receptor beta chains came from one sample sequenced in a study of control samples from healthy donors and cancer patients. Generated by immunoSEQ multiplex PCR, the TCRdb table keeps only in-frame clones and is missing some. Of 130,000 or so clones in the sample, about 94% were seen once. Material for sequencing was PBMCs. The receptors were gathered from a man aged 60 to 69 with colorectal cancer.

The rearrangement links TRBV12-3 or TRBV12-4 to TRBJ1-2; D may be TRBD1 (5 bases). The V end lost 4 bases, the J end lost 7 bases, and 13 bases lay between the germline ends. The CDR3 is 13 residues long. The CDR3 loop reads CASSSATGGGYTF. The CDR3 bases are TGTGCCAGCAGTTCAGCAACGGGGGGTGGCTACACCTTC.

This chain links TRBV3-1 (or the pseudogene TRBV3-2) with TRBJ1-1; 7 nucleotides line up with TRBD1. The CDR3 consists of 16 residues. J gave up 3 bases and V 4 bases, and 11 bases lay outside the gene matches. Looked up from germline, CDR1 is LGHDT and CDR2 is YNNKEL (reference sequence). CDR3 coding DNA: TGTGCCAGCAGCCCTTATAACCGACAGGGAGACACTGAAGCTTTCTTT. Protein sequence: CASSPYNRQGDTEAFF.

The genes are TRBV5-6 and TRBJ2-7, with 8 bases aligning to TRBD1. The CDR3 has 14 residues. The germline gives CDR1 SGHDT, CDR2 YYEEEE. The J segment lost 7 bases and the V segment lost 3 bases, leaving 9 bases of the junction unmatched. CDR3 sequence reads: CASSSDRAIGEQYF. The CDR3 coding sequence is TGTGCCAGCAGCTCGGACAGGGCGATTGGGGAGCAGTACTTC.

The chain employs TRBV7-9 and TRBJ2-7; D is possibly TRBD1 (6 bases). Trimming removed 3 bases at V and 7 bases at J, with 19 bases between. Germline-derived CDR1 and CDR2 are SEHNR and FQNEAQ (reference sequence). The CDR3 has 15 amino acids. In DNA form, the CDR3 reads TGTGCCAGCAGCTTTACAGGGACGGCCCATGGGGAGCAGTACTTC. As protein: CASSFTGTAHGEQYF.

The chain carries TRBV9 and TRBJ2-3; TRBD2 matches 8 bases. CDR3 length: 15 residues. From germline, CDR1 is SGDLS and CDR2 YYNGEE. J gave up 9 bases and V 3 bases, and 12 bases lay outside the gene matches. This CDR3 is CASSGDSGAPGTQYF. CDR3 in DNA: TGTGCCAGCAGCGGGGATAGCGGGGCCCCGGGGACGCAGTATTTT. Full variable domain (remainder filled in from reference TRBV9 and TRBJ2-3): DSGVTQTPKHLITATGQRVTLRCSPRSGDLSVYWYQQSLDQGLQFLIQYYNGEERAKGNILERFSAQQFPDLHSELNLSSLELGDSALYFCASSGDSGAPGTQYFGPGTRLTVL.

The chain combines TRBV7-8 with TRBJ2-7; 10 nucleotides align to TRBD1. The CDR3 spans 15 residues. From germline, CDR1 is SGHVS and CDR2 FQNEAQ. The trim removed 1 base at V and 5 bases at J, leaving 5 bases unmatched. The CDR3 here is CASSLVRDRGHEQYF. For the CDR3, the DNA is TGTGCCAGCAGCTTAGTAAGGGACAGGGGCCACGAGCAGTACTTC.

The J gene is TRBJ2-2, the V gene TRBV19; 7 bases fit TRBD1. CDR3 length: 14 amino acids. The germline CDR1 and CDR2 sequences are LNHDA and SQIVND (reference sequence). Trimming at V came to 6 bases and at J to 1 base, leaving 2 bases not matched to a gene. Here the CDR3 reads CASRGDRNTGELFF. The CDR3, as DNA: TGTGCCAGTAGAGGGGACAGGAACACCGGGGAGCTGTTTTTT. Combining the CDR3 with reference TRBV19 and TRBJ2-2 gives the whole variable domain DGGITQSPKYLFRKEGQNVTLSCEQNLNHDAMYWYRQDPGQGLRLIYYSQIVNDFQKGDIAEGYSVSREKKESFPLTVTSAQKNPTAFYLCASRGDRNTGELFFGEGSRLTVL.

The J gene is TRBJ1-2, the V gene TRBV11-2, with D unclear. The CDR3 sequence is 11 residues long. Germline CDR1 and CDR2: SGHAT and FQNNGV. V lost 3 bases, J lost 4 bases, and 3 bases lay in between. The CDR3 loop reads CASSLSYGYTF. The DNA of the CDR3 is TGTGCCAGCAGCTTGAGCTATGGCTACACCTTC.

This clone was detected only once. V is TRBV19 and J is TRBJ1-2; maybe TRBD1 (5 bases). The CDR3 loop spans 15 amino acids. Trimming cost V 6 bases and J 4 bases, with 18 bases left between them. Germline V gene sequence: CDR1 LNHDA, CDR2 SQIVND (reference sequence). The CDR3 DNA follows: TGTGCCAGTAGGAGTGGAGCACAGGAGATCTATGGCTACACCTTC. Encoded protein: CASRSGAQEIYGYTF.

The rearrangement links TRBV9 to TRBJ2-2; unclear D gene. Germline V gives CDR1 SGDLS, CDR2 YYNGEE. V was trimmed by 2 bases and J by 3 bases, leaving 5 bases between them. The CDR3 extends over 13 amino acids. CDR3 sequence (DNA): TGTGCCAGCAGCGTTGGCGACACCGGGGAGCTGTTTTTT. It codes for CASSVGDTGELFF.

V and J are TRBV18 and TRBJ2-5; TRBD2 matches at 8 bases. CDR1 and CDR2 (germline): KGHSH, LQKENI. The CDR3 loop spans 12 amino acids. The V gene end was trimmed by 7 bases and the J gene end by 4 bases; junction bases not matched to a gene: 2. The CDR3 loop is CASFREGETQYF. The CDR3 coding sequence is TGTGCCAGCTTTCGGGAGGGAGAGACCCAGTACTTC.

The chain recombines TRBV5-6 with TRBJ2-1; 10 bases map to TRBD1. Germline V lookup: CDR1 SGHDT, CDR2 YYEEEE. Trimming cost V 4 bases and J 6 bases; bases outside gene matches: 10. The CDR3 runs to 16 residues. CDR3 in amino acids: CASSRDRGLKLNEQFF. CDR3 bases: TGTGCCAGCAGCCGGGACAGGGGTTTAAAGCTCAATGAGCAGTTCTTC. Filled out from reference TRBV5-6 and TRBJ2-1, the complete variable domain reads DAGVTQSPTHLIKTRGQQVTLRCSPKSGHDTVSWYQQALGQGPQFIFQYYEEEERQRGNFPDRFSGHQFPNYSSELNVNALLLGDSALYLCASSRDRGLKLNEQFFGPGTRLTVL.

This chain joins TRBV28 and TRBJ2-1; no clear D. The CDR3 is made up of 13 amino acids. Germline V gene data show CDR1 as MDHEN and CDR2 as SYDVKM. V was cut by 8 bases and J by 3 bases, with 11 bases left in between. The CDR3 DNA follows: TGTGCCAGCCTGGGATCCAACTACAATGAGCAGTTCTTC. Amino acids: CASLGSNYNEQFF. Full variable domain (outside the CDR3, taken from reference TRBV28 and TRBJ2-1): DVKVTQSSRYLVKRTGEKVFLECVQDMDHENMFWYRQDPGLGLRLIYFSYDVKMKEKGDIPEGYSVSREKKERFSLILESASTNQTSMYLCASLGSNYNEQFFGPGTRLTVL.

This rearrangement joins TRBV6-5 to TRBJ1-2, with 8 bases fitting TRBD1. Looked up from germline, CDR1 is MNHEY and CDR2 is SVGAGI. Trimming at V came to 7 bases and at J to 2 bases, leaving 6 bases not matched to a gene. The CDR3 covers 14 residues. CDR3 residues: CASMLNRGNYGYTF. DNA of the CDR3: TGTGCCAGCATGCTTAACAGGGGGAACTATGGCTACACCTTC.

The genes are TRBV5-4 and TRBJ1-2, with D unresolved. This CDR3 region has 15 residues. The V gene lost 0 bases and the J gene lost 2 bases, with 11 bases spanning the gap. CDR1 and CDR2 (germline): SGHNT, YYREEE (reference sequence). The CDR3 nucleotides read TGTGCCAGCAGCTTGGAGGGAGGCGAGAACTATGGCTACACCTTC. Amino acid sequence: CASSLEGGENYGYTF.

The rearrangement joins TRBV5-4 to TRBJ2-7, with 12 bases matching TRBD1. Germline CDR1 reads SGHNT; CDR2 reads YYREEE (reference sequence). V was clipped by 4 bases and J by 4 bases; unmatched bases: 3. The CDR3 consists of 14 residues. CDR3 bases: TGTGCCAGCAGCACGGGACAGGGGGCATACGAGCAGTACTTC. Translating it yields CASSTGQGAYEQYF.

The chain couples TRBV12-3 or TRBV12-4 to TRBJ1-2; D gene uncertain. V lost 2 bases to trimming and J lost 3 bases, with 7 bases between them. This CDR3 is built from 13 residues. The CDR3 nucleotides are TGTGCCAGCAGTTTAAATAGTTACTATGGCTACACCTTC. Translation gives CASSLNSYYGYTF.

The V call is TRBV3-1 (or the pseudogene TRBV3-2), the J call TRBJ1-1; D gene unclear. V was shortened by 11 bases and J by 4 bases, with 17 bases between the two germline ends. Germline-derived CDR1 and CDR2 are LGHDT and YNNKEL (reference sequence). The CDR3 covers 13 residues. Here the CDR3 reads CASTAGTATEAFF. The CDR3 nucleotides are TGTGCCTCAACAGCCGGAACAGCCACTGAAGCTTTCTTT.

The chain uses TRBV7-2 and TRBJ2-1; TRBD1 matches at 12 bases. From germline, CDR1 is SGHTA and CDR2 FQGNSA. The length of the CDR3 is 13 residues. The V and J ends lost 5 bases and 9 bases, in that order; junction bases with no gene match: 2. As DNA, the CDR3 is TGTGCCAGCAGCGGGACAGGGGGCGGTGAGCAGTTCTTC. It is translated as CASSGTGGGEQFF.

A single count supports this clone. The rearrangement joins TRBV12-3 or TRBV12-4 to TRBJ1-2; no firm D call. This CDR3 region has 11 residues. Trimming removed 3 bases at V and 6 bases at J, with 5 bases between. The CDR3, as DNA: TGTGCCAGCAGTTTTTCCCATGGCTACACCTTC. Protein: CASSFSHGYTF.

The chain combines TRBV2 with TRBJ1-1; D ambiguous. The CDR3 contains 12 residues. Germline V gene data show CDR1 as SNHLY and CDR2 as FYNNEI. Trimming stripped 6 bases from V and 1 base from J, with 6 bases between. The CDR3 reads CASRLENTEAFF. As DNA, the CDR3 is TGTGCCAGCAGACTGGAGAACACTGAAGCTTTCTTT.

V is TRBV5-1 and J is TRBJ2-3; 8 nucleotides match TRBD1. The V gene's germline CDR1 is SGHRS and CDR2 YFSETQ. The V segment lost 3 bases and the J segment 3 bases; nucleotides outside the gene matches: 9. CDR3 length: 16 residues. CDR3 amino acids: CASSYQGASSTDTQYF. CDR3 coding DNA: TGCGCCAGCAGCTATCAGGGGGCAAGTAGTACAGATACGCAGTATTTT.

This clone is a singleton in its sample. This rearrangement joins TRBV2 to TRBJ1-5; no firm D call. CDR1 is SNHLY, CDR2 FYNNEI, per germline. Trimming pared 2 bases from V and 0 bases from J, leaving 5 bases between. The CDR3 has 14 amino acids. The CDR3 nucleotides read TGTGCCAGCAGTGAACGGTATAGCAATCAGCCCCAGCATTTT. Translation: CASSERYSNQPQHF.

CDR3 sequence (DNA): TGTGCCAGCAGCCCGGACTGGCAAGAGACCCAGTACTTC. Translation: CASSPDWQETQYF. This rearrangement joins TRBV5-4 to TRBJ2-5, with D perhaps matching TRBD2 (5 bases). The CDR3 is 13 residues long. V lost 4 bases and J lost 2, with 9 bases in between. From germline, CDR1 is SGHNT and CDR2 YYREEE (reference sequence).

The chain has TRBV7-2 and TRBJ1-2; D is unclear. Trimming took off 4 bases at V and 2 bases at J, with 11 bases between the two ends. Germline loops: CDR1 SGHTA, CDR2 FQGNSA. This CDR3 is built from 14 residues. CDR3 nucleotide sequence: TGTGCCAGCAGCTCTGAACAGAACAACTATGGCTACACCTTC. Protein sequence: CASSSEQNNYGYTF.

The chain joins TRBV9 to TRBJ1-1; possibly TRBD1 for D (5 bases). The CDR3 length is 17 residues. Germline CDR1 and CDR2: SGDLS and YYNGEE. The ends were cut back, 7 bases at V and 1 base at J, with 23 bases in the middle. CDR3 bases: TGTGCCAGCCGCCGAAGGGGAGGGGTGAGGACGAACACTGAAGCTTTCTTT. This sequence encodes CASRRRGGVRTNTEAFF. Using reference TRBV9 and TRBJ1-1 for the parts outside the CDR3, the full variable domain is DSGVTQTPKHLITATGQRVTLRCSPRSGDLSVYWYQQSLDQGLQFLIQYYNGEERAKGNILERFSAQQFPDLHSELNLSSLELGDSALYFCASRRRGGVRTNTEAFFGQGTRLTVV.

This chain uses TRBV24-1 with TRBJ2-3; the match to TRBD2 covers 10 bases. The V gene's germline CDR1 is KGHDR and CDR2 SFDVKD. V lost 4 bases to trimming and J lost 7 bases; unmatched junction nucleotides: 13. This CDR3 has 17 residues. The CDR3 nucleotides are TGTGCCACCAGTGAACCCTTAGCGGGGGGTGATGAAAATACGCAGTATTTT. Its translation is CATSEPLAGGDENTQYF.